A selection of T cell receptor beta chains follows, all from one sample in a study of blood T cell repertoires in COVID-19. Sequenced by immunoSEQ multiplex PCR; TCRdb stores in-frame clones only, minus some. The sample yields under 350,000 clones, about 92% seen once. What was sequenced was PBMCs or T cells enriched from blood (not recorded which). The source of these receptors is a man between 60 and 75 years old who had recovered from COVID-19. The conserved cysteine and the conserved F or W are not part of the CDR3 here. The D gene is left open where the match is weak.

cdr3_aa v_call d_call
ASSLAGGNQPQH TRBV7-2 .
ASSMAQGGEQY TRBV7-2 .
ASSLPGGGETQY TRBV5-1 TRBD1
ASSYGTSGYEQY TRBV6-2/TRBV6-3 TRBD2
ASSTGTANTEAF TRBV19 TRBD1
ASSMNRGPNTGELF TRBV5-6 TRBD1
ASSYSGQGVAGELF TRBV6-6 TRBD1
ASSALQGIGNTIY TRBV9 .
ASSFSGRTWELF TRBV27 TRBD2
ASSSSGSGEQY TRBV6-5 TRBD2
ASSLQFTRDGYT TRBV7-3 .
ASSPKKGTGTSYEQY TRBV10-1 .
ASSLARAGYEF TRBV12-3/TRBV12-4 .
ASSSGLAGGIADIQY TRBV5-4 TRBD2